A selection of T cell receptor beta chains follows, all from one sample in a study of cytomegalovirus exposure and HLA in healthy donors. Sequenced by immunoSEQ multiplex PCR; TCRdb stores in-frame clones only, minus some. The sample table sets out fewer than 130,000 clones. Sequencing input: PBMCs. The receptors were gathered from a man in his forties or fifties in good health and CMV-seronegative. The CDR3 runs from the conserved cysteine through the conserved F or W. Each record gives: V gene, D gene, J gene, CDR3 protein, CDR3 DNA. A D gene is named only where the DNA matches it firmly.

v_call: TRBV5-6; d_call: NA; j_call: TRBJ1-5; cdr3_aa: CASSFGVGRGQPQHF; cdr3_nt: TGTGCCAGCAGCTTCGGGGTTGGCAGAGGTCAGCCCCAGCATTTT
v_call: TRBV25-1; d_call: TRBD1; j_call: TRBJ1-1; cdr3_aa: CASSDPGQGNTEAFF; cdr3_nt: TGTGCCAGCAGTGACCCAGGACAGGGTAACACTGAAGCTTTCTTT
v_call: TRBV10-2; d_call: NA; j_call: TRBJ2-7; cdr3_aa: CASSGRAGFPPAYEQYF; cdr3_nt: TGCGCCAGCAGTGGGCGCGCGGGGTTCCCCCCCGCCTACGAGCAGTACTTC
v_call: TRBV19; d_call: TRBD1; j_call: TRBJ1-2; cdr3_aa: CASKTGEHGYTF; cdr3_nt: TGTGCCAGTAAGACAGGGGAGCATGGCTACACCTTC
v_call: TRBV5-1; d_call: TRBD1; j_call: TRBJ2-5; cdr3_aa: CASSWTGEETQYF; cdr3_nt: TGCGCCAGCAGCTGGACAGGGGAAGAGACCCAGTACTTC
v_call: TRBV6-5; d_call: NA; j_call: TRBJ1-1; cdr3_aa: CASSYSEENTEAFF; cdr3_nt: TGTGCCAGCAGTTACTCGGAGGAGAACACTGAAGCTTTCTTT
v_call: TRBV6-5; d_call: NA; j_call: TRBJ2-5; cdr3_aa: CASSYSNGLETQYF; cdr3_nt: TGTGCCAGCAGTTACTCGAACGGGTTAGAGACCCAGTACTTC
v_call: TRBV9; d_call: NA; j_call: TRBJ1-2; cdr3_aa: CASSVGRDGYTF; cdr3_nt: TGTGCCAGCAGCGTAGGGAGGGACGGCTACACCTTC
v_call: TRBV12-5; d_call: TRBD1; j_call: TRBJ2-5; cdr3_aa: CASNEGQVIGETQYF; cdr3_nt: TGTGCTAGTAACGAGGGACAGGTGATTGGGGAGACCCAGTACTTC
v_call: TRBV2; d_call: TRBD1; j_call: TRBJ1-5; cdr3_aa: CASRGTGWRSNQPQHF; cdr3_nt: TGTGCCAGCAGGGGGACAGGGTGGCGCAGCAATCAGCCCCAGCATTTT
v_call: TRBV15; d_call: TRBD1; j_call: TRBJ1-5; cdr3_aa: CATSRDRGRQPQHF; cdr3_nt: TGTGCCACCAGCAGGGACAGGGGGCGTCAGCCCCAGCATTTT
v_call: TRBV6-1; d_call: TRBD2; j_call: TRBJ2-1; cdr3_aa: CASSYTLAVQFF; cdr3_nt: TGTGCCAGCAGCTATACCCTAGCGGTACAGTTCTTC
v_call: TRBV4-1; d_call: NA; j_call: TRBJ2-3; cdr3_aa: CASSQGPRGADTQYF; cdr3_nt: TGCGCCAGCAGCCAAGGCCCCAGGGGCGCAGATACGCAGTATTTT
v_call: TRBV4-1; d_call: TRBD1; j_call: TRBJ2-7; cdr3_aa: CASSQTSLGQGHEQYF; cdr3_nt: TGCGCCAGCAGCCAAACGTCACTGGGACAGGGGCACGAGCAGTACTTC
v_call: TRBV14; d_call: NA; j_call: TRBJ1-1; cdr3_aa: CASSQQALNTEAFF; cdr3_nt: TGTGCCAGCAGCCAGCAGGCTCTGAACACTGAAGCTTTCTTT
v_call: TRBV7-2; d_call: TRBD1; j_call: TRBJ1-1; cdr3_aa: CASSRDRGTEAFF; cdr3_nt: TGTGCCAGCAGCCGGGACAGGGGGACTGAAGCTTTCTTT
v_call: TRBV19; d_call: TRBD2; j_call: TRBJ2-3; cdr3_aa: CASSNSGRASDTQYF; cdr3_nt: TGTGCCAGTAGTAATAGCGGGAGGGCCTCAGATACGCAGTATTTT
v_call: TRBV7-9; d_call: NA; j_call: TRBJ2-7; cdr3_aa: CASSQDLGGEYEQYF; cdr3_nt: TGTGCCAGCAGCCAGGACTTAGGGGGAGAATACGAGCAGTACTTC
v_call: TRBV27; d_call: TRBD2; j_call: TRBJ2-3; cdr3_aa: CASSSQLAGASDTQYF; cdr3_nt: TGTGCCAGCAGTTCCCAACTAGCGGGAGCTTCAGATACGCAGTATTTT
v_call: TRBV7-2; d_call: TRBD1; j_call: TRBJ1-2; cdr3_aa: CASSLAYRGKNYGYTF; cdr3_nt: TGTGCCAGCAGCTTAGCGTACAGGGGTAAGAACTATGGCTACACCTTC
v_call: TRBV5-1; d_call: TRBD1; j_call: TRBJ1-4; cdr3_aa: CASSSHGQGNEKLFF; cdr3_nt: TGCGCCAGCAGCTCGCACGGACAGGGTAATGAAAAACTGTTTTTT
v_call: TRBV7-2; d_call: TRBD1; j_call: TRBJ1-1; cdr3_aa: CASSRDRGITEAFF; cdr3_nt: TGTGCCAGCAGCCGAGACAGGGGGATCACTGAAGCTTTCTTT
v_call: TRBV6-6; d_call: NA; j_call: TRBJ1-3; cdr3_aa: CASSRDRSSGNTIYF; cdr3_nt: TGTGCCAGCAGTCGAGACAGGAGCTCTGGAAACACCATATATTTT
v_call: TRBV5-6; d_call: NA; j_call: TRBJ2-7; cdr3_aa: CASSLSLAPSYEQYF; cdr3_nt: TGTGCCAGCAGCTTGTCGTTAGCCCCCTCCTACGAGCAGTACTTC
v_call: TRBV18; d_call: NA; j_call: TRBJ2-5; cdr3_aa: CASSPRALTGGGETQYF; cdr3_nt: TGTGCCAGCTCACCACGCGCCCTCACAGGGGGAGGGGAGACCCAGTACTTC
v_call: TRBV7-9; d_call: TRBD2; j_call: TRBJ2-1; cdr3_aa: CASSLRLADNNEQFF; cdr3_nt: TGTGCCAGCAGCTTACGACTAGCGGACAACAATGAGCAGTTCTTC
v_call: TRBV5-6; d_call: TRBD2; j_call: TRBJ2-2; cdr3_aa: CASSLLAGDYAGELFF; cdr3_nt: TGTGCCAGCAGCTTGCTAGCGGGAGATTACGCCGGGGAGCTGTTTTTT
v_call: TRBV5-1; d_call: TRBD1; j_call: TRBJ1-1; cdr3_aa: CASSLSQGGFRPNTEAFF; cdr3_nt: TGCGCCAGCAGCTTGTCTCAGGGGGGATTCCGGCCTAACACTGAAGCTTTCTTT
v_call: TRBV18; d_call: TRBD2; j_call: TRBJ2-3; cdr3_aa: CASSPVASGPTSTDTQYF; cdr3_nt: TGTGCCAGCTCACCAGTTGCTAGCGGGCCTACTAGCACAGATACGCAGTATTTT